A selection of T cell receptor beta chains follows, all from one sample in a study of sequential checkpoint blockade in melanoma. Sequencing used immunoSEQ multiplex PCR; TCRdb keeps in-frame clones, though not all of them. The table includes 150 to 250 clones, roughly 21% detected once. Specimen: tumor tissue (inferred from file names), collected from a patient given nivolumab and ipilimumab in sequence. Source of these receptors: a human donor with melanoma. The CDR3 runs from the conserved cysteine through the conserved F or W. The D gene is left open where the match is weak. Clone size is given for some rows only: seen once, a few or many times, or a class if the clone is expanded.

v_call	j_call	d_call	clone_size	cdr3_aa	cdr3_nt
TRBV14	TRBJ1-6	.	.	CASIRSGVGSYNSPLHF	TGTGCCAGCATACGGTCGGGGGTCGGGTCCTATAATTCACCCCTCCACTTT
TRBV28	TRBJ2-1	TRBD2	.	CASRLAGVSSYNEQFF	TGTGCCAGCAGATTAGCGGGAGTAAGCTCCTACAATGAGCAGTTCTTC
TRBV4-1	TRBJ1-6	.	.	CASSQGDSRNNSPLHF	TGCGCCAGCAGCCAAGGAGACAGTCGAAATAATTCACCCCTCCACTTT
TRBV6-8	TRBJ1-4	.	medium-sized	CASSDCPSLLVDNEKLFF	TGTGCCAGCAGTGACTGTCCAAGTCTCCTAGTCGACAATGAAAAACTGTTTTTT
TRBV9	TRBJ2-7	.	.	CASSVDVLPSSEQYF	TGTGCCAGCAGCGTAGATGTCTTGCCTAGTTCCGAGCAGTACTTC
TRBV11-3	TRBJ2-5	.	medium-sized	CASSLLSGQETQYF	TGTGCCAGCAGCTTATTGTCAGGGCAAGAGACCCAGTACTTC
TRBV11-3	TRBJ1-6	.	medium-sized	CASSFRGANSPLHF	TGTGCCAGCAGCTTCCGGGGGGCGAATTCACCCCTCCACTTT
TRBV19	TRBJ2-3	TRBD2	once	CASTSEPSGADTQYF	TGTGCCAGTACCTCTGAGCCTAGCGGGGCAGATACGCAGTATTTT
TRBV9	TRBJ2-5	.	medium-sized	CASSVGSLEETQYF	TGTGCCAGCAGCGTAGGGTCTCTGGAAGAGACCCAGTACTTC
TRBV19	TRBJ2-7	TRBD2	.	CASSIGGLSGSYEQYF	TGTGCCAGTAGTATAGGGGGACTAAGCGGCTCCTACGAGCAGTACTTC
TRBV6-8	TRBJ2-7	TRBD2	.	CASRVQGRGTYEQYF	TGTGCCAGCAGAGTTCAAGGGCGGGGGACCTACGAGCAGTACTTC